Sequencing of this TCR beta chain was carried out in a study of cytomegalovirus exposure and HLA in healthy donors. General study points: Owing to their indistinguishability, certain V segments, notably TRBV6-2 and TRBV6-3, were excluded. Most TCR beta V segments were productive about 90% or about 30% of the time in an earlier analysis.

This clone was recorded a few times. The target antigen is unknown. Researchers ran the PCR with 60 Vbeta and 13 Jbeta primers. Produced via immunoSEQ multiplex PCR; TCRdb's table is partial and in-frame only. The sample has around 190,000 clones, 70% to 90% seen once. The germline V gene has CDR1 SGHRS and CDR2 YFSETQ. The CDR3 loop spans 22 amino acids. V lost 0 bases, J lost 0 bases, and 22 bases stayed unmatched. The donors comprised healthy bone marrow donors. J is TRBJ1-1 and V is TRBV5-1; 8 bases fit TRBD1. The sequenced sample consisted of PBMCs. The TCR comes from a woman aged 50 to 60 in good health and CMV-seronegative. CDR3 amino acids: CASSLGDLASYHGTGVNTEAFF. The DNA of the CDR3 is TGCGCCAGCAGCTTGGGGGATTTGGCCTCCTATCACGGGACAGGTGTGAACACTGAAGCTTTCTTT.